This T cell receptor beta chain appears in the sequencing data of a study of molecular identifiers for immune sequencing clone quantification. Whole-study results and caveats: Over 97% of effector molecules, yet under 1% of naive-cell molecules, were held by clones above 20 RNA copies.

In preparing bulk TCR libraries, previously described methods and listed TCR primers were used. TCRdb re-derived calls from the PCR reads in MiXCR, one entry per CDR3 protein. The sample records approximately 590,000 distinct CDR3 sequences, about 25% being singletons. The CDR3 is 14 amino acids. V was pared by 3 bases and J by 7 bases, with 16 bases between. CDR1 LNHDA and CDR2 SQIVND come from the germline V gene (reference sequence). For this clonotype: Its specificity is not known.

The receptor comes from a human donor in good health. Some libraries in this study had Jurkat cell RNA spiked in. Sequenced material: naive CD8+ T cells from blood, with Jurkat cell RNA spiked in. Stated subset: FACS-sorted CD8+CD4-CCR7+CD45RA+ naive T cells. V is TRBV19 and J is TRBJ2-7, with a possible D match to TRBD2 (6 bases). This CDR3 is CASSMGLALGEQYF. The CDR3 DNA reads TGTGCCAGTAGTATGGGACTCGCCTTGGGAGAGCAGTACTTC. The full variable domain, completed using reference TRBV19 and TRBJ2-7, is DGGITQSPKYLFRKEGQNVTLSCEQNLNHDAMYWYRQDPGQGLRLIYYSQIVNDFQKGDIAEGYSVSREKKESFPLTVTSAQKNPTAFYLCASSMGLALGEQYFGPGTRLTVT.